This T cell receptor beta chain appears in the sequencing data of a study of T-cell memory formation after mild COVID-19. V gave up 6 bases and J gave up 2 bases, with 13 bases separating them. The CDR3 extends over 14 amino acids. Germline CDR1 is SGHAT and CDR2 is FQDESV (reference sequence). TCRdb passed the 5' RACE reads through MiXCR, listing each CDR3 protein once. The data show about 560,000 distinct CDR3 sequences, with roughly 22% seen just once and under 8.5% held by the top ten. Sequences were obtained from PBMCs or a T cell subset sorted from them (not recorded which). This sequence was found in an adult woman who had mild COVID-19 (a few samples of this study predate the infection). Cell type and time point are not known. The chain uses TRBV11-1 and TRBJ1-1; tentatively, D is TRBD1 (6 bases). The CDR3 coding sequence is TGTGCCAGCAGTAGACAACAGGGAAACACTGAAGCTTTCTTT. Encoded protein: CASSRQQGNTEAFF.